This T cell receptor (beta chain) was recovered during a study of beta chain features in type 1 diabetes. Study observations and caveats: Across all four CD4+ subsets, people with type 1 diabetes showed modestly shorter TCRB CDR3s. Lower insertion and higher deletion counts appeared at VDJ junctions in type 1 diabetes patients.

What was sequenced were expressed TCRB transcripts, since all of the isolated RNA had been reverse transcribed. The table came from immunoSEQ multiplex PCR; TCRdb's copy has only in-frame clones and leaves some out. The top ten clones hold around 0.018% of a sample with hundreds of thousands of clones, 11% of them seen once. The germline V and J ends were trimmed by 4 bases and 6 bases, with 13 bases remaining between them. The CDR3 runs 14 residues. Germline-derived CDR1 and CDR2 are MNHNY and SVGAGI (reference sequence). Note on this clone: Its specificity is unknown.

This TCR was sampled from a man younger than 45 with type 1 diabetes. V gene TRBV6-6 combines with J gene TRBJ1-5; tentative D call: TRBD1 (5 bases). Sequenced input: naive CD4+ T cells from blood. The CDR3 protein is CASSFPGLTQPQHF. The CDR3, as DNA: TGTGCCAGCAGTTTCCCGGGACTCACTCAGCCCCAGCATTTT.